This T cell receptor (beta chain) was recorded in a study of vaccination and CD4 T cells after COVID-19 (dated by TCRdb to between 2022 and 2023). At the level of the whole study: SARS-CoV-2 positivity had been established in the convalescent patients by nasal swab PCR, and mild disease was recorded in nine or ten of these patients and severe disease in one. Control cultures used a CEFX viral epitope pool as positive control, an HIV-1 Nef peptide pool as negative control, or no peptide. For stimulating the cultures, overlapping spike peptide pools were used, derived from SARS-CoV-2 as well as from the common cold coronaviruses HCoV-NL63, HCoV-OC43 and HCoV-229E. Post-vaccine blood samples were obtained a median of around 67 days after the second vaccine dose, with a range of roughly 14 to 241 days. Post-COVID blood samples were collected from convalescent patients a median of around 96 days after diagnosis, with a range of about 30 to 161 days. The convalescent cohort comprised six males and four females, including two Hispanic individuals, seven Caucasians, two Asians and one multiracial person. In over 8 COVID-19 convalescent patients and a few infection-naive healthy vaccine recipients, researchers compared the spike-specific CD4+ TCR repertoire from before mRNA vaccination with the repertoire from after. Two doses of either the Pfizer-BioNTech BNT162b2 vaccine (n=8) or the Moderna mRNA-1273 vaccine (n=2) were administered to participants. Overall results and qualifications from the work: Among convalescent patients, a median 86.3% of the SARS-CoV-2-reactive clones seen after vaccination appeared only after vaccination, which suggests priming specific to the vaccine. Only a relatively small number of convalescent patients were included in the study, and early timepoints following natural infection were not analyzed. In convalescent patients, nearly all vaccine-specific clones (304 of 307) were found to be mono-reactive for SARS-CoV-2 spike rather than cross-reactive with common cold coronaviruses. The median count of SARS-CoV-2-reactive clonotypes went up from 20 to 25 after infection to some 38 after vaccination, although the change was not significant.

CDR1 and CDR2, looked up from the germline V gene (reference sequence), are DFQATT and SNEGSKA. The CDR3 runs 12 amino acids, cysteine and phenylalanine included. Of all the DNA, just the CDR3 is kept, 36 bases in frame from base 1. The V end loses 5 bases and the J end loses 5 bases, and a stretch of 10 bases separates them. Note on this clonotype: It has no known antigen specificity. No base-level quality is on record; no much larger clone is a single base apart.

Receptor libraries were prepared by PCR. TCR sequencing of DNA from cultured CD4+ T cells used the Oncomine TCR Beta short-read assay at the Johns Hopkins FTIC core. The QIAamp micro DNA kit was used to extract genomic DNA from the cultured CD4+ T cells. Oncomine TCR Beta libraries from cultured CD4+ T cells were pooled with unique dual indexes and sequenced on an Illumina iSeq 100. As for how the authors treated the data: Non-productive sequences were removed, and CDR3s that did not start with C, did not end with F or W, or were shorter than 7 amino acids were discarded. The MANAFEST web application identified antigen-specific clonotypes by comparing peptide-stimulated wells against reference wells and other culture wells. Positive clones required FDR below 0.05, an odds ratio above 5, and productive frequency above 0.1% in at least two of three replicate wells. Clonotypes that were significantly expanded in both SARS-CoV-2 spike wells and at least one common cold coronavirus spike condition were defined as cross-reactive. CDR3 homology was assessed with Levenshtein distances (stringdist) and unrooted phylogenetic trees (ape) in R version 3.6.1. TCRdb cleaned the public reads at Q25 with fastp, built clones with MiXCR and kept in-frame beta chains. A single entry per CDR3 protein holds the most common genes and DNA from its merged rows. The V and J calls follow TCRdb's processing rather than the paper's. Counted in this sample were just under 8,500 distinct CDR3 sequences; around 62% of them appeared once. The ten most abundant clones make up under 20% of the sample.

What this sample's treatment or condition label stands for: approximately 10-day PBMC culture with coronavirus spike peptide pools or control peptides (ViraFEST assay). To expand antigen-specific T cells with peptide pools and then pick out the expanded clonotypes through TCR sequencing, the study relied on the ViraFEST assay. The convalescent patients' positive SARS-CoV-2 PCR tests were from March to December 2020, which was before the Alpha, Beta and Delta variants emerged in the United States. Each well held 1.5 million to 2.5 million PBMCs cultured with roughly 9.2 ug/ml peptide pools in IMDM containing 5% human AB serum and 9 to 10 IU/ml IL-2. Half of the culture medium was replaced with fresh IL-2-containing medium on days 3 and 7. After 10 days of culture, CD4+ T cells were isolated by negative selection with the EasySep CD4+ T cell isolation kit. Ficoll-Paque Plus gradient centrifugation was used to isolate PBMCs from whole blood, and the isolated PBMCs were then either used fresh or cryopreserved at -140C. Each culture condition was generally run in triplicate wells.

The TCR originated in a human donor who had recovered from COVID-19. The sequenced sample was CD4+ T cells from blood, cultured in vitro. Recombination connected TRBV20-1 to TRBJ2-1, and perhaps TRBD2 as D gene, on 6 matching bases. The base sequence is TGCAGTGCTGCGGTAGCGGACAATGAGCAGTTCTTC. The encoded protein is CSAAVADNEQFF.